A selection of T cell receptor beta chains follows, all from one sample in a study of post-analysis software for immune sequencing data. TCRdb passed the PCR reads through MiXCR, listing each CDR3 protein once. Among about 540,000 distinct CDR3 sequences listed, approximately 34% were seen once. Sequencing input: blood. The source of these receptors is a girl younger than 18 with multiple sclerosis. The CDR3 runs from the conserved cysteine through the conserved F or W. The D gene is left open where the match is weak. Only part of the rows carry a size: once, few, many, or a class if the clone is expanded.

>TRBJ1-2|TRBV20-1|few|.
CSASSSLYGYTF
TGCAGTGCTAGCTCAAGTCTCTATGGCTACACCTTC
>TRBJ2-1|TRBV7-3|.|.
CASSLSRSYNEQFF
TGTGCCAGCAGCTTATCTCGGTCCTACAATGAGCAGTTCTTC
>TRBJ2-3|TRBV10-3|.|TRBD2
CALSEGRGGRTDTQYF
TGTGCCCTCAGTGAGGGTCGGGGGGGGCGCACAGATACGCAGTATTTT
>TRBJ2-7|TRBV6-4|few|.
CASSDGLGFEQYF
TGTGCCAGCAGTGACGGATTGGGTTTCGAGCAGTACTTC
>TRBJ2-5|TRBV29-1|.|TRBD2
CSVAGLAGGVQETQYF
TGCAGCGTCGCGGGACTAGCGGGGGGCGTCCAAGAGACCCAGTACTTC
>TRBJ2-5|TRBV29-1|.|TRBD1
CSVGQGAGQETQYF
TGCAGCGTTGGACAGGGGGCAGGGCAAGAGACCCAGTACTTC
>TRBJ1-3|TRBV4-1|.|.
CASSQVRFSGNTIYF
TGCGCCAGCAGCCAAGTACGCTTCTCTGGAAACACCATATATTTT
>TRBJ1-5|TRBV29-1|.|.
CSVVGGAGSNQPQHF
TGCAGCGTTGTCGGTGGGGCAGGAAGCAATCAGCCCCAGCATTTT
>TRBJ1-2|TRBV4-1|few|.
CASSQLTDRNYGCTF
TGCGCCAGCAGCCAACTAACGGACAGAAACTATGGCTGCACCTTC
>TRBJ1-2|TRBV7-9|.|.
CASSLRTVFAAGYTF
TGTGCCAGCAGCTTAAGGACAGTTTTTGCGGCTGGCTACACCTTC
>TRBJ2-3|TRBV20-1|.|.
CSARRDRAVLDTQYF
TGCAGTGCTAGAAGGGACCGAGCGGTGTTGGATACGCAGTATTTT
>TRBJ1-1|TRBV4-1|few|.
CASSQPSGDNTEAFF
TGCGCCAGCAGCCAACCGTCGGGGGATAACACTGAAGCTTTCTTT
>TRBJ2-7|TRBV10-3|.|.
CAIRSSAYEQYF
TGTGCCATCAGGTCTAGTGCCTACGAGCAGTACTTC
>TRBJ1-2|TRBV24-1|few|.
CATDGGGLNGYTF
TGTGCCACAGACGGGGGGGGACTGAATGGCTACACCTTC
>TRBJ2-5|TRBV7-9|.|TRBD2
CASSPSGGDRSQYF
TGTGCCAGCAGCCCGAGCGGGGGGGACCGGTCCCAGTACTTC
>TRBJ1-4|TRBV5-1|.|.
CASRNGLLGEKLFF
TGCGCCAGCAGAAATGGCTTATTGGGGGAAAAACTGTTTTTT
>TRBJ2-1|TRBV7-3|.|.
CASSLLGGFYNEQFF
TGTGCCAGCAGCTTACTGGGGGGATTCTACAATGAGCAGTTCTTC
>TRBJ2-1|TRBV7-2|few|TRBD2
CASSLGLKAGGFSSYNEQFF
TGTGCCAGCAGCTTAGGATTGAAAGCGGGGGGTTTCAGTTCCTACAATGAGCAGTTCTTC
>TRBJ2-3|TRBV28|.|TRBD2
CASSFTFKLAGDPDTQYF
TGTGCCAGCAGTTTCACCTTCAAGCTAGCGGGGGACCCAGATACGCAGTATTTT
>TRBJ2-5|TRBV18|many|.
CASSPPGETQYF
TGTGCCAGCTCACCACCGGGGGAGACCCAGTACTTC
>TRBJ1-2|TRBV3-1|.|.
CASSQVARAYGYTF
TGTGCCAGCAGCCAAGTTGCCAGGGCCTATGGCTACACCTTC
>TRBJ2-7|TRBV20-1|.|.
CSGGTDSYEQYF
TGCAGCGGAGGTACAGATTCCTACGAGCAGTACTTC
>TRBJ2-5|TRBV5-5|.|.
CASSLTIWGQETQYF
TGTGCCAGCAGCTTGACAATCTGGGGACAAGAGACCCAGTACTTC
>TRBJ2-2|TRBV10-3|.|.
CAISGGTGELFF
TGTGCCATCAGTGGGGGGACCGGGGAGCTGTTTTTT
>TRBJ2-3|TRBV29-1|many|TRBD2
CSVVGGADTQYF
TGCAGCGTTGTCGGGGGGGCAGATACGCAGTATTTT
>TRBJ1-5|TRBV7-8|.|.
CASREDGNQPQHF
TGTGCCAGCAGGGAGGACGGTAATCAGCCCCAGCATTTT
>TRBJ2-5|TRBV5-1|.|.
CASSKGQFQETQYF
TGCGCCAGCAGCAAAGGACAGTTTCAAGAGACCCAGTACTTC
>TRBJ1-2|TRBV20-1|.|.
CSARRVGYGYTF
TGCAGTGCTAGACGGGTGGGCTATGGCTACACCTTC
>TRBJ2-3|TRBV5-1|.|TRBD2
CASSLATSGGDTQYF
TGCGCCAGCAGCTTGGCCACCAGCGGGGGCGATACGCAGTATTTT
>TRBJ2-7|TRBV3-1|.|.
CASSSQSGAQTGEQYF
TGTGCCAGCAGCTCGCAGTCGGGGGCCCAAACCGGAGAGCAGTACTTC
>TRBJ2-7|TRBV7-9|.|TRBD1
CASSSTGTGGLYEQYF
TGTGCCAGCAGCTCCACTGGGACAGGGGGACTATACGAGCAGTACTTC
>TRBJ2-5|TRBV12-3/TRBV12-4|few|TRBD2
CASIRGLAGGRETQYF
TGTGCCAGCATTCGAGGACTAGCGGGGGGACGAGAGACCCAGTACTTC
>TRBJ1-6|TRBV20-1|.|.
CSASGGVRVGSPLHF
TGCAGTGCTAGCGGGGGGGTAAGAGTAGGTTCACCCCTCCACTTT
>TRBJ1-2|TRBV2|few|.
CASSEGTEDGYTF
TGTGCCAGCAGTGAGGGGACGGAAGATGGCTACACCTTC
>TRBJ2-7|TRBV3-1|.|.
CASSRQGMSYEQYF
TGTGCCAGCAGCCGGCAGGGGATGTCCTACGAGCAGTACTTC
>TRBJ2-3|TRBV6-5|.|.
CASRSPGVTDTQYF
TGTGCCAGCAGGTCCCCGGGTGTCACAGATACGCAGTATTTT
>TRBJ2-4|TRBV20-1|many|.
CSAPKDVKNIQYF
TGCAGTGCTCCGAAGGACGTAAAAAACATTCAGTACTTC
>TRBJ2-5|TRBV18|.|.
CASSPLRWTEETQYF
TGTGCCAGCTCACCACTACGGTGGACCGAAGAGACCCAGTACTTC
>TRBJ2-3|TRBV20-1|few|.
CSAREWQMGTDTQYF
TGCAGTGCTAGAGAGTGGCAGATGGGCACAGATACGCAGTATTTT
>TRBJ2-3|TRBV20-1|few|.
CSATDRLRDTQYF
TGCAGTGCGACGGACAGATTACGAGATACGCAGTATTTT
>TRBJ1-1|TRBV29-1|.|.
CSVEGGPGAFF
TGCAGCGTTGAAGGGGGACCGGGAGCTTTCTTT
>TRBJ2-7|TRBV10-3|once|.
CAIRAGESSEQYF
TGTGCCATCAGGGCAGGGGAATCATCCGAGCAGTACTTC